Listed here are 13 T cell receptor beta chains from one sample, sequenced in a study of cytomegalovirus exposure and HLA in healthy donors. The PCR had 60 Vbeta and 13 Jbeta primers. Profiling relied on immunoSEQ multiplex PCR, and the TCRdb table lists in-frame clones only, not all of them. The sample lists 100,000 to 150,000 clones, approximately 84% occurring once. Source material: PBMCs. Source of these receptors: a boy younger than 10 in good health and CMV-seronegative.

The chain is built from TRBV6-6 and TRBJ1-1; D might be TRBD1 (5 bases). From germline, CDR1 is MNHNY and CDR2 SVGAGI (reference sequence). The CDR3 has 15 amino acids. With 8 bases removed from V and 1 base from J, the gap between germline ends came to 17 bases. The CDR3 region has the DNA TGTGCCAGCGCCCCCAGCGGGGGTAGGAACACTGAAGCTTTCTTT. It encodes CASAPSGGRNTEAFF.

This chain links TRBV6-6 with TRBJ2-7; D may be TRBD1 (5 bases). Trimming stripped 1 base from V and 7 bases from J, with 14 bases between. Germline V gives CDR1 MNHNY, CDR2 SVGAGI (reference sequence). The CDR3 loop spans 14 amino acids. In nucleotides, the CDR3 is TGTGCCAGCAGTTACTTAGAAGGGGCTCGAGAGCAGTACTTC. It codes for CASSYLEGAREQYF.

This clone was recorded only once. The V and J genes are TRBV6-1 and TRBJ2-7; 8 positions agree with TRBD1. The CDR3 is 14 residues long. CDR1 and CDR2 from the germline V gene are MNHNS and SASEGT. V was clipped by 4 bases and J by 5 bases; unmatched bases: 7. The CDR3 DNA sequence: TGTGCCAGCAGTGCCGGGACAGGTTTTGACGAGCAGTACTTC. It translates to CASSAGTGFDEQYF.

The chain is built from TRBV11-2 and TRBJ2-1, with TRBD2 matching 14 bases. The ends lost 1 base at V and 7 bases at J; junction bases unmatched: 6. The CDR3 loop spans 17 amino acids. In germline, CDR1 is SGHAT, CDR2 FQNNGV. CDR3 DNA sequence: TGTGCCAGCAGCTTAGGGACTAGCGGGGGGATTCAGAATGAGCAGTTCTTC. Amino acids: CASSLGTSGGIQNEQFF.

The chain carries TRBV6-1 and TRBJ2-2, with a weak D call TRBD1 (6 bases). Per germline, CDR1 MNHNS and CDR2 SASEGT. This CDR3 has 14 residues. V lost 5 bases, J lost 4 bases, and 11 bases lay in between. The CDR3 DNA follows: TGTGCCAGCAGTACCGGGACAAGCACCGGGGAGCTGTTTTTT. Translated: CASSTGTSTGELFF.

This rearrangement joins TRBV5-1 to TRBJ2-1; TRBD2 agrees at 11 bases. The J segment lost 0 bases and the V segment lost 0 bases, leaving 11 bases of the junction unmatched. Germline CDR1 reads SGHRS; CDR2 reads YFSETQ. The CDR3 loop spans 20 amino acids. CDR3 loop: CASSLGSPGLADSSYNEQFF. The CDR3 bases are TGCGCCAGCAGCTTGGGCTCCCCGGGACTAGCGGATTCCTCCTACAATGAGCAGTTCTTC. The full variable domain, its missing parts supplied by reference TRBV5-1 and TRBJ2-1, is KAGVTQTPRYLIKTRGQQVTLSCSPISGHRSVSWYQQTPGQGLQFLFEYFSETQRNKGNFPGRFSGRQFSNSRSEMNVSTLELGDSALYLCASSLGSPGLADSSYNEQFFGPGTRLTVL.

V usage is TRBV5-1 and J usage is TRBJ2-1, with TRBD2 as a possible D gene (5 bases). Trimming removed 1 base at V and 7 bases at J, with 12 bases between. Germline V gene lookup returns CDR1 SGHRS and CDR2 YFSETQ. This CDR3 is 14 amino acids long. CDR3 amino acids: CASSLRLAGNEQFF. The CDR3 coding sequence is TGCGCCAGCAGCTTGCGGCTAGCCGGGAATGAGCAGTTCTTC.

V is TRBV19 and J is TRBJ1-1; possible D gene TRBD1, 5 bases. The CDR3 spans 16 residues. Deletions cut 5 bases from V and 1 base from J, with 17 bases between. Per the germline V gene, CDR1 is LNHDA and CDR2 is SQIVND (reference sequence). CDR3 DNA: TGTGCCAGTAGTCCTACCCCGGGACTGAGGAACACTGAAGCTTTCTTT. Translating gives CASSPTPGLRNTEAFF.

This clone showed up just once. The V and J genes are TRBV7-2 and TRBJ1-1; D might be TRBD1 (6 bases). The CDR3 loop spans 15 amino acids. Trimming cost V 4 bases and J 1 base, with 13 bases left between them. The V gene's germline CDR1 is SGHTA and CDR2 FQGNSA. The CDR3 loop is CASSSFGTPNTEAFF. CDR3 nucleotide sequence: TGTGCCAGCAGCTCGTTTGGGACACCGAACACTGAAGCTTTCTTT.

This clone was seen just once. The gene calls are TRBV5-6 and TRBJ2-7; maybe TRBD1 (8 bases). CDR3 size: 17 residues. The V gene's germline CDR1 is SGHDT and CDR2 YYEEEE. Trimming removed 4 bases at V and 1 base at J, with 21 bases between. The CDR3 loop reads CASSGEGPRGLSYEQYF. As DNA, the CDR3 is TGTGCCAGCAGCGGGGAGGGCCCCAGGGGGCTATCCTACGAGCAGTACTTC.

This chain uses TRBV11-2 with TRBJ1-5, with D perhaps TRBD1 (6 bases). Germline V gives CDR1 SGHAT, CDR2 FQNNGV. Trimming took 5 bases from V and 2 from J, leaving 10 bases between them. The CDR3 is made up of 14 amino acids. CDR3 DNA sequence: TGTGCCAGCAGCCCGGACAGTGGCAATCAGCCCCAGCATTTT. This translates into CASSPDSGNQPQHF.

This chain uses TRBV7-9 with TRBJ1-2; D gene uncertain. There are 13 residues in the CDR3. Germline V CDR1 and CDR2: SEHNR, FQNEAQ (reference sequence). Trimming took 4 bases from V and 6 from J, leaving 12 bases between them. The CDR3 region is CASSSYGQDGYTF. The DNA for the CDR3 is TGTGCCAGCAGCTCCTATGGGCAGGATGGCTACACCTTC.

V is TRBV30 and J is TRBJ1-5; 10 bases line up with TRBD1. The germline gives CDR1 GTSNPN, CDR2 SVGIG (reference sequence). Unmatched junction bases numbered 7, after V lost 5 bases and J lost 3 bases. The CDR3 totals 15 residues. CDR3 DNA: TGTGCCTGGGGGCCGGGACAGGGGCCCAATCAGCCCCAGCATTTT. Translated, it gives CAWGPGQGPNQPQHF.